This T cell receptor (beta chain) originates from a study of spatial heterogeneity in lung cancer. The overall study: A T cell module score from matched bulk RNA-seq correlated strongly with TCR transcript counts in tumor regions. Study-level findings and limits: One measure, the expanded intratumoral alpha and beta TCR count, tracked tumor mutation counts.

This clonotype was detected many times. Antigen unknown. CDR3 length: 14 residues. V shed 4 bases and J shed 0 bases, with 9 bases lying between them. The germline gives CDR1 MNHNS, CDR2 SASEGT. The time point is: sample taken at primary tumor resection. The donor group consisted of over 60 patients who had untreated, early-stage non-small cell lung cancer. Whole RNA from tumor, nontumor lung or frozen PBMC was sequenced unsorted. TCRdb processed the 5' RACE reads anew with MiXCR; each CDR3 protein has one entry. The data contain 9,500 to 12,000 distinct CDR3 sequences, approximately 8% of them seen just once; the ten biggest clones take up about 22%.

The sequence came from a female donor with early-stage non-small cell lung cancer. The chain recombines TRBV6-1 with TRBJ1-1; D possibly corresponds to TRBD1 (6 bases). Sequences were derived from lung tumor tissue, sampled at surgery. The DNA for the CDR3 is TGTGCCAGCAGTGGTACAGGGATGAACACTGAAGCTTTCTTT. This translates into CASSGTGMNTEAFF.